The 17 T cell receptor beta chains below were found in one sample sequenced in a study of T cell responses to AZD1222 COVID-19 vaccine. Here immunoSEQ multiplex PCR was the method, and the copy in TCRdb shows in-frame clones only, minus some. The profile shows approximately 140,000 clones, 85% to 90% of them singletons. Sequences were derived from peripheral blood, sampled on day 0 of AZD1222 vaccination. These receptors were collected from an adult in good health.

This chain joins TRBV28 and TRBJ1-1; tentatively, D is TRBD1 (5 bases). Deletions cut 5 bases from V and 2 bases from J, with 12 bases between. Per germline, CDR1 MDHEN and CDR2 SYDVKM. The CDR3 has 14 amino acids. The DNA of the CDR3 is TGTGCCAGCAGTCGGGACCGGGAAAACACTGAAGCTTTCTTT. Translation gives CASSRDRENTEAFF.

The V gene is TRBV15, the J gene TRBJ2-5, with 14 bases lining up with TRBD2. This CDR3 comprises 18 residues. Germline V CDR1 and CDR2: LNHNV, YYDKDF (reference sequence). V shed 0 bases, J shed 5 bases, and the junction held 8 bases outside the gene matches. The CDR3 region has the DNA TGTGCCACCAGCAGAGACAGACTAGCGGGAGGGCCGTGGGAGACCCAGTACTTC. This sequence encodes CATSRDRLAGGPWETQYF.

The V and J genes are TRBV28 and TRBJ2-2, with TRBD1 identical over 9 bases. Trimming cost V 6 bases and J 6 bases; bases outside gene matches: 2. Germline-derived CDR1 and CDR2 are MDHEN and SYDVKM. There are 13 residues in the CDR3. This CDR3 reads CASRTGGPGELFF. The DNA for the CDR3 is TGTGCCAGCAGGACAGGGGGGCCCGGGGAGCTGTTTTTT. The entire variable domain, with the rest obtained from reference TRBV28 and TRBJ2-2, is as follows: DVKVTQSSRYLVKRTGEKVFLECVQDMDHENMFWYRQDPGLGLRLIYFSYDVKMKEKGDIPEGYSVSREKKERFSLILESASTNQTSMYLCASRTGGPGELFFGEGSRLTVL.

V is TRBV7-2 and J is TRBJ1-6, with D maybe TRBD1 (6 bases). The V end was cut by 5 bases, the J end by 9 bases, with 17 bases between. The germline CDR1 and CDR2 sequences are SGHTA and FQGNSA. CDR3 size: 15 residues. CDR3 in amino acids: CASSEHRVGGSPLHF. The CDR3, as DNA: TGTGCCAGCAGCGAACACAGGGTAGGAGGTTCACCCCTCCACTTT.

The chain recombines TRBV5-1 with TRBJ1-1, with TRBD1 matching 8 bases. The V segment lost 4 bases and the J segment 1 base; nucleotides outside the gene matches: 3. Germline lookup yields CDR1 SGHRS and CDR2 YFSETQ. The CDR3 runs to 14 residues. The CDR3 loop is CASSARGRNTEAFF. The CDR3 nucleotides are TGCGCCAGCAGCGCCAGGGGGCGGAACACTGAAGCTTTCTTT.

The chain employs TRBV27 and TRBJ1-4; D uncertain. Germline lookup yields CDR1 MNHEY and CDR2 SMNVEV (reference sequence). The CDR3 covers 16 residues. The germline V and J ends were trimmed by 5 bases and 0 bases, with 13 bases remaining between them. CDR3: CASSPMAFATNEKLFF. In DNA, the CDR3 is TGTGCCAGCAGTCCGATGGCCTTCGCAACTAATGAAAAACTGTTTTTT. Full variable domain (rest looked up from reference TRBV27 and TRBJ1-4): EAQVTQNPRYLITVTGKKLTVTCSQNMNHEYMSWYRQDPGLGLRQIYYSMNVEVTDKGDVPEGYKVSRKEKRNFPLILESPSPNQTSLYFCASSPMAFATNEKLFFGSGTQLSVL.

The chain uses TRBV29-1 and TRBJ2-3; D remains ambiguous. V lost 4 bases and J 3 bases, leaving 8 bases between the germline ends. The CDR3 has 12 amino acids. CDR1 SQVTM and CDR2 ANQGSEA come from the germline V gene. Written as DNA, the CDR3 is TGCAGCGTTGGTCCAGAGACAGATACGCAGTATTTT. As protein: CSVGPETDTQYF.

The V gene is TRBV9, the J gene TRBJ2-1; 7 bases agree with TRBD1. The CDR3 has 16 amino acids. The germline CDR1 and CDR2 sequences are SGDLS and YYNGEE. V shed 4 bases and J 4 bases; nucleotides not matched to a gene: 11. CDR3 in amino acids: CASSPRDRNFYNEQFF. Here the CDR3 DNA reads TGTGCCAGCAGCCCCCGGGACAGAAACTTTTACAATGAGCAGTTCTTC.

V and J are TRBV9 and TRBJ2-3, with 8 bases that match TRBD2. Germline-derived CDR1 and CDR2 are SGDLS and YYNGEE. V gave up 3 bases and J gave up 2 bases; unmatched junction bases: 5. The CDR3 is made up of 15 amino acids. The CDR3 loop is CASSETGRATDTQYF. The CDR3, as DNA: TGTGCCAGCAGCGAGACCGGGAGGGCCACAGATACGCAGTATTTT. Together with reference TRBV9 and TRBJ2-3, the CDR3 gives the full variable domain: DSGVTQTPKHLITATGQRVTLRCSPRSGDLSVYWYQQSLDQGLQFLIQYYNGEERAKGNILERFSAQQFPDLHSELNLSSLELGDSALYFCASSETGRATDTQYFGPGTRLTVL.

This clone came up once. The CDR3 spells CASSYVGYTF. The CDR3, as DNA: TGTGCCAGCAGTTACGTGGGCTACACCTTC. The chain recombines TRBV6-6 with TRBJ1-2; no clear D. V gave up 2 bases and J gave up 8 bases, with 3 bases separating them. CDR1 MNHNY and CDR2 SVGAGI come from the germline V gene (reference sequence). There are 10 residues in the CDR3.

This chain links TRBV19 with TRBJ2-4, with 7 positions matching TRBD1. This CDR3 region has 16 residues. Trimming cost V 7 bases and J 0 bases; bases outside gene matches: 9. Germline loops: CDR1 LNHDA, CDR2 SQIVND (reference sequence). CDR3: CASKAGQEIAKNIQYF. The CDR3 DNA follows: TGTGCCAGTAAAGCCGGACAGGAAATAGCCAAAAACATTCAGTACTTC.

The V call is TRBV27, the J call TRBJ1-4; the D gene is possibly TRBD1 (6 bases). Between the trimmed V and J ends, which lost 8 bases and 7 bases, there was a span of 14 bases. Germline V CDR1 and CDR2: MNHEY, SMNVEV (reference sequence). CDR3 size: 13 residues. The chain's CDR3 is CASGTGRSEKLFF. The CDR3 DNA reads as TGTGCCAGCGGTACAGGGAGGAGTGAAAAACTGTTTTTT.

The chain links TRBV4-2 to TRBJ2-5; TRBD1 is a possible D gene (6 bases). The CDR3 length is 14 residues. CDR1 is LGHNA, CDR2 YNFKEQ, per germline. The ends were cut back, 0 bases at V and 2 bases at J, with 7 bases in the middle. CDR3 residues: CASSQDTGQETQYF. The CDR3 nucleotides read TGTGCCAGCAGCCAAGACACAGGGCAAGAGACCCAGTACTTC.

The genes are TRBV7-2 and TRBJ1-2; TRBD1 aligns across 7 bases. The CDR3 sequence is 18 residues long. The trim removed 5 bases at V and 6 bases at J, leaving 21 bases unmatched. Germline loops: CDR1 SGHTA, CDR2 FQGNSA. CDR3 DNA: TGTGCCAGCAGCCCCGACCGGGACAGATCTCGAAGGTTGAATGGCTACACCTTC. The encoded protein is CASSPDRDRSRRLNGYTF.

The chain couples TRBV28 to TRBJ1-1; D call uncertain. The CDR3 runs 14 residues. Germline CDR1 and CDR2: MDHEN and SYDVKM. Trimming took off 2 bases at V and 0 bases at J, with 7 bases between the two ends. The CDR3 loop is CASSLVRLNTEAFF. The CDR3 region has the DNA TGTGCCAGCAGTTTAGTCAGGTTGAACACTGAAGCTTTCTTT.

The rearrangement links TRBV29-1 to TRBJ1-4, with 7 nucleotides matching TRBD1. V was clipped by 4 bases and J by 7 bases; unmatched bases: 12. Germline V gives CDR1 SQVTM, CDR2 ANQGSEA. This CDR3 region has 15 residues. CDR3 nucleotide sequence: TGCAGCGTTGCCCCCTCGGGGACAGTCGGTGAAAAACTGTTTTTT. This codes for CSVAPSGTVGEKLFF.

The chain links TRBV7-9 to TRBJ2-2; TRBD1 matches 9 bases. This CDR3 comprises 16 residues. Unmatched junction bases numbered 8, after V lost 5 bases and J lost 4 bases. CDR1 SEHNR and CDR2 FQNEAQ come from the germline V gene (reference sequence). CDR3 region: CASSPPRTGVTGELFF. CDR3 DNA sequence: TGTGCCAGCAGCCCCCCCCGGACAGGGGTCACCGGGGAGCTGTTTTTT. Full variable domain (rest looked up from reference TRBV7-9 and TRBJ2-2): DTGVSQNPRHKITKRGQNVTFRCDPISEHNRLYWYRQTLGQGPEFLTYFQNEAQLEKSRLLSDRFSAERPKGSFSTLEIQRTEQGDSAMYLCASSPPRTGVTGELFFGEGSRLTVL.